These T cell receptor beta chains were read from a single sample in a study of blood T cell repertoires in COVID-19. The protocol was immunoSEQ multiplex PCR, while the TCRdb copy is restricted to in-frame clones and leaves out a portion. In the table there are a few hundred thousand clones, about nine tenths of which are singletons. Sequenced input: peripheral blood. These receptors were collected from a woman in her twenties or thirties with COVID-19, enrolled during active disease. Each CDR3 is given with its conserved first and last residue. A D gene is named only where the DNA matches it firmly. Expanded clones are given a class, and other clones once, few, many or no size at all.

d_call clone_size j_call v_call cdr3_length cdr3_nt cdr3_aa
. . TRBJ2-1 TRBV2 14 TGTGCCAGCATACGGGGGTGGGGGTACAATGAGCAGTTCTTC CASIRGWGYNEQFF
. . TRBJ1-1 TRBV5-5 15 TGTGCCAGCAGCTTGTACGCAGCGAAGAACACTGAAGCTTTCTTT CASSLYAAKNTEAFF
. . TRBJ1-1 TRBV7-9 13 TGTGCCAGCAGCTTATTGGGGAGCACTGAAGCTTTCTTT CASSLLGSTEAFF
TRBD1 . TRBJ1-6 TRBV3-1/TRBV3-2 15 TGTGCCAGCAGCCACCGTCGACAGGGGGGATTACCCCTCCACTTT CASSHRRQGGLPLHF
. once TRBJ2-7 TRBV29-1 14 TGCAGTGGGGCTTCCGGACAACACTCCTACGAGCAGTACTTC CSGASGQHSYEQYF
. . TRBJ2-3 TRBV28 15 TGTGCCAGCAGTCCGCAGGGAGGAGGCACAGATACGCAGTATTTT CASSPQGGGTDTQYF
. few TRBJ1-6 TRBV6-5 15 TGTGCCAGCAGTTACTGGGTAGGGAGAGATTCACCCCTCCACTTT CASSYWVGRDSPLHF
. once TRBJ1-4 TRBV3-1/TRBV3-2 14 TGTGCCAGCAGTCAGCTGGGGGAGGGGGAAAAACTGTTTTTT CASSQLGEGEKLFF
. . TRBJ1-1 TRBV19 11 TGTGCCAGTAGTCGCGACACTGAAGCTTTCTTT CASSRDTEAFF
. . TRBJ2-7 TRBV6-2/TRBV6-3 14 TGTGCCAGCAGCCTCCGGGGTCCCCATTACGAGCAGTACTTC CASSLRGPHYEQYF
. . TRBJ1-5 TRBV2 14 TGTGCCAGCAGGGGCAGGGTGCTTCAACAGCCCCAGCATTTT CASRGRVLQQPQHF
. . TRBJ2-3 TRBV5-1 13 TGCGCCAGCAGCCTACGCCAAGAGGATACGCAGTATTTT CASSLRQEDTQYF
. . TRBJ2-7 TRBV5-1 15 TGCGCCAGCAGCTCCCCAGGCCGGCCAATCCACGAGCAGTACTTC CASSSPGRPIHEQYF
. once TRBJ1-1 TRBV29-1 15 TGCAGCGTTGTAGACAGGACAGTGGTCGCGGCTGAAGCTTTCTTT CSVVDRTVVAAEAFF
TRBD1 . TRBJ2-1 TRBV7-9 15 TGTGCCAGCATCTGGACAGGGGCATCTTACCATGAGCAGTTCTTC CASIWTGASYHEQFF
TRBD1 . TRBJ1-2 TRBV18 17 TGTGCCAGCTCACCGACAGGGGGCCGTTCGGCTAACTATGGCTACACCTTC CASSPTGGRSANYGYTF
. . TRBJ2-5 TRBV25-1 14 TGTGCCAGCAGTGATAGCAGGGGGAGGGAGACCCAGTACTTC CASSDSRGRETQYF
TRBD1 . TRBJ2-3 TRBV5-4 12 TGTGCCAGCGGGACAGTTACAGATACGCAGTATTTT CASGTVTDTQYF
TRBD1 . TRBJ1-6 TRBV27 14 TGTGCCAGCAGTTACGACAGGGGCGGGACACCCCTCCACTTT CASSYDRGGTPLHF
TRBD1 few TRBJ2-7 TRBV18 15 TGTGCCAGCTCACCAGGGTCGACAGGGGCCTACGAGCAGTACTTC CASSPGSTGAYEQYF
. . TRBJ2-7 TRBV30 12 TGTGCCTGGAGTCAGACAGCTTCTACAAAGTACTTC CAWSQTASTKYF
TRBD1 . TRBJ2-4 TRBV3-1/TRBV3-2 18 TGTGCCAGCAAACTCGAGACAGGGTTATTAAGAGCCAAAAACATTCAGTACTTC CASKLETGLLRAKNIQYF
. . TRBJ1-2 TRBV4-1 12 TGCGCCAGCAGCGGGGGGGCGCGGGGCTACACCTTC CASSGGARGYTF
. . TRBJ2-2 TRBV27 14 TGTGCCAGCAGGCCAACCAGGAATCCCCGGGAGCTGTTTTTT CASRPTRNPRELFF
. . TRBJ2-5 TRBV5-4 13 TGTGCCAGCAGCGGAGGATTTAGAGAGACCCAGTACTTC CASSGGFRETQYF
. . TRBJ1-2 TRBV7-2 15 TGTGCCAGCAGCTTAGGCAGGGACATAGGCTATGGCTACACCTTC CASSLGRDIGYGYTF
TRBD2 . TRBJ2-3 TRBV5-4 16 TGTGCCAGCAGCCCTGGGACTAGCGGGGGGACAGATACGCAGTATTTT CASSPGTSGGTDTQYF
TRBD1 . TRBJ1-1 TRBV29-1 14 TGCAGCGTTGATGGACAGGGGGCGAAGACTGAAGCTTTCTTT CSVDGQGAKTEAFF
. . TRBJ2-1 TRBV4-2 15 TGTGCCAGCAGCCGGGGGCGGCAGTTTAGCAATGAGCAGTTCTTC CASSRGRQFSNEQFF
. . TRBJ1-3 TRBV3-1/TRBV3-2 12 TGTGCCAGCAGCCCCACTGGAAACACCATATATTTT CASSPTGNTIYF
TRBD2 . TRBJ2-7 TRBV5-4 15 TGTGCCAGCAGCTTCGGCGGGGGGCACTCCTACGAGCAGTACTTC CASSFGGGHSYEQYF
. . TRBJ1-1 TRBV11-2 13 TGTGCCAGCAGCTACGGAGGGAGTGGGGAAGCTTTCTTT CASSYGGSGEAFF
TRBD1 . TRBJ1-3 TRBV7-9 17 TGTGCCAGCAGCGGGCGGACAGGGGGCATCTCTGGAAACACCATATATTTT CASSGRTGGISGNTIYF
. . TRBJ2-1 TRBV4-1 14 TGCGCCAGCAGCCAAGATTTGGGGGCCCGGGAGCAGTTCTTC CASSQDLGAREQFF
. . TRBJ1-4 TRBV6-1 15 TGTGCCAGCAGCAGCTCCAGGGGCGGGCGTGAAAAACTGTTTTTT CASSSSRGGREKLFF
. . TRBJ1-2 TRBV6-5 13 TGTGCCAGCAGTCCCCGACAACCCTATGGCTACACCTTC CASSPRQPYGYTF
. . TRBJ2-7 TRBV5-5 14 TGTGCCAGCAGCTTCGCTGCAGGCTCCTACGAGCAGTACTTC CASSFAAGSYEQYF
. . TRBJ2-1 TRBV15 14 TGTGCCACCAGCAGAGACAGGTTTGGCAATGAGCAGTTCTTC CATSRDRFGNEQFF
. once TRBJ2-2 TRBV18 14 TGTGCCAGCTCACCGGGCCCAACGGACGGGGAGCTGTTTTTT CASSPGPTDGELFF
. . TRBJ2-7 TRBV30 16 TGTGCCTGGAGGGCCCCGGCGGCCCCCACCACCTACGAGCAGTACTTC CAWRAPAAPTTYEQYF
TRBD1 few TRBJ2-7 TRBV7-9 15 TGTGCCAGCAGCCTCGGGACAGGAGTTACCTACGAGCAGTACTTC CASSLGTGVTYEQYF
. . TRBJ2-1 TRBV15 13 TGTGCCACCAGCAGAGATCCAGGCGATGAGCAGTTCTTC CATSRDPGDEQFF
. . TRBJ2-1 TRBV10-2 13 TGCGCCAGCAGTGAGGGAGTCGCGTCCGGGCAGTTCTTC CASSEGVASGQFF
TRBD2 . TRBJ2-7 TRBV7-2 16 TGTGCCAGCAGCTTAGGGGGGGGATCTTTGGGCCACGAGCAGTACTTC CASSLGGGSLGHEQYF
TRBD1 . TRBJ1-4 TRBV18 15 TGTGCCAGCTCACGGGACAGGGGGCTTGAAGAAAAACTGTTTTTT CASSRDRGLEEKLFF
TRBD1 . TRBJ1-2 TRBV6-1 16 TGTGCCAGCAGTGGGCCGGGACAGGGAAATATCTATGGCTACACCTTC CASSGPGQGNIYGYTF
. . TRBJ1-1 TRBV5-6 15 TGTGCCAGCAGCTTCAGGTCAGCCGGCAGCCGATACGCTTTCTTT CASSFRSAGSRYAFF
TRBD1 few TRBJ1-4 TRBV2 16 TGTGCCAGCAGTATTGACAGGGGGCTTACGAATGAAAAACTGTTTTTT CASSIDRGLTNEKLFF
. . TRBJ1-3 TRBV20-1 12 TGCAGTGCTAGTTACCAGATGGACACCATATATTTT CSASYQMDTIYF
. once TRBJ1-2 TRBV19 14 TGTGCCAGTAGTACTGAGGACAGCCTTCGGGGCTACACCTTC CASSTEDSLRGYTF
. . TRBJ2-1 TRBV11-2 14 TGTGCCAGCAGCTTAGAAGTACTAGATGATGAGCAGTTCTTC CASSLEVLDDEQFF
TRBD2 . TRBJ2-3 TRBV5-1 15 TGCGCCAGCAGCTTTGGAGCGGGGGTGGCAGATACGCAGTATTTT CASSFGAGVADTQYF
. few TRBJ1-2 TRBV30 15 TGTGCCTGGAAACCCCTATGGGGGGATGACTATGGCTACACCTTC CAWKPLWGDDYGYTF
TRBD2 . TRBJ2-5 TRBV4-1 16 TGCGCCAGCAGCCAGGTGGCGGGGGGGCCCCAAGAGACCCAGTACTTC CASSQVAGGPQETQYF
TRBD2 . TRBJ2-1 TRBV13 15 TGTGCCAGCAGCCGCCAGCGGGGGGGAGTAAATGAGCAGTTCTTC CASSRQRGGVNEQFF
TRBD2 . TRBJ2-3 TRBV11-3 13 TGTGCCAGCAGCTCTGCTAGCGGAGATACGCAGTATTTT CASSSASGDTQYF